These 22 T cell receptor beta chains were sequenced from one sample in a study of blood T cell repertoires in COVID-19. Clones were read by immunoSEQ multiplex PCR, and TCRdb kept only the in-frame ones, dropping some. The sample holds approximately 220,000 clones; roughly nine tenths are singletons and the top ten take 2% to 2.5%. The sequenced sample consisted of peripheral blood. These receptors originate from a woman aged 45 to 65 with acute or convalescent COVID-19.

J is TRBJ2-3 and V is TRBV5-1; 7 bases match TRBD2. The CDR3 has 15 amino acids. V gave up 4 bases and J gave up 0 bases; unmatched junction bases: 5. Germline V gene sequence: CDR1 SGHRS, CDR2 YFSETQ. The CDR3 DNA reads as TGCGCCAGCAGCCCCGGGACTACCAGCACAGATACGCAGTATTTT. Protein product: CASSPGTTSTDTQYF.

This clone was observed a few times. V gene TRBV7-9 combines with J gene TRBJ1-2; 7 bases line up with TRBD1. V lost 6 bases and J lost 2; bases outside the gene matches: 6. CDR3 size: 14 residues. Germline V gene lookup returns CDR1 SEHNR and CDR2 FQNEAQ (reference sequence). The CDR3 reads CASSSTGVNYGYTF. CDR3 nucleotides: TGTGCCAGCAGTTCCACAGGGGTGAACTATGGCTACACCTTC. The entire variable domain, with the rest obtained from reference TRBV7-9 and TRBJ1-2, is as follows: DTGVSQNPRHKITKRGQNVTFRCDPISEHNRLYWYRQTLGQGPEFLTYFQNEAQLEKSRLLSDRFSAERPKGSFSTLEIQRTEQGDSAMYLCASSSTGVNYGYTFGSGTRLTVV.

The chain employs TRBV19 and TRBJ2-7, with D unresolved. The CDR3 has 12 amino acids. Germline assignment: CDR1 LNHDA and CDR2 SQIVND (reference sequence). Trimming left V 6 bases short and J 3 bases short, with 9 bases between. CDR3 region: CASSPGGYEQYF. The CDR3 DNA follows: TGTGCCAGTAGCCCCGGTGGCTACGAGCAGTACTTC.

This chain uses TRBV9 with TRBJ2-1; TRBD1 aligns across 10 bases. Unmatched junction bases numbered 8, after V lost 4 bases and J lost 7 bases. Per the germline V gene, CDR1 is SGDLS and CDR2 is YYNGEE. This CDR3 spans 15 amino acids. CDR3 in DNA: TGTGCCAGCAGCCTAACGGGACAGGGGTTGAATGAGCAGTTCTTC. Translating gives CASSLTGQGLNEQFF.

The chain combines TRBV7-2 with TRBJ1-6; 11 bases match TRBD1. Trimming at V came to 1 base and at J to 9 bases, leaving 2 bases not matched to a gene. There are 15 residues in the CDR3. The V gene's germline CDR1 is SGHTA and CDR2 FQGNSA. CDR3 sequence: CASSLGGQGGSPLHF. The CDR3 DNA is TGTGCCAGCAGCTTAGGGGGACAGGGGGGTTCACCCCTCCACTTT.

The V and J genes are TRBV4-3 and TRBJ1-2; TRBD1 matches 7 bases. The germline CDR1 and CDR2 sequences are LGHNA and YSLEER. V was clipped by 0 bases and J by 4 bases; unmatched bases: 5. CDR3 length equals 15 residues. CDR3 in amino acids: CASSQDWTGGYGYTF. CDR3 DNA: TGCGCCAGCAGCCAAGATTGGACAGGTGGCTATGGCTACACCTTC.

The V gene is TRBV6-2 or TRBV6-3, the J gene TRBJ2-5; perhaps TRBD2 as D (6 bases). V was cut by 5 bases and J by 2 bases, with 15 bases left in between. This CDR3 has 15 residues. Germline V gives CDR1 MNHEY, CDR2 SVGEGT. The CDR3 is CASSPDGGKQETQYF. DNA of the CDR3: TGTGCCAGCAGTCCAGACGGGGGAAAGCAAGAGACCCAGTACTTC.

The chain joins TRBV21-1 to TRBJ1-2; the table's TRBD1 call for D was not verified on the DNA. TRBV21-1 is a pseudogene locus. The CDR3 loop spans 20 amino acids. CDR3 sequence: CASSAPGQGNNTKVVYGYTF. Written as DNA, the CDR3 is TGTGCCAGCAGCGCACCGGGACAGGGAAATAATACTAAAGTAGTCTATGGCTACACCTTC.

Only one count was recorded for this clone. The genes are TRBV5-1 and TRBJ2-1, with 13 nucleotides matching TRBD2. This CDR3 comprises 16 residues. The germline gives CDR1 SGHRS, CDR2 YFSETQ. The V and J ends lost 3 bases and 4 bases, in that order; junction bases with no gene match: 4. CDR3 bases: TGCGCCAGCAGCTCAGGACTAGCGGGGGCATACAATGAGCAGTTCTTC. Protein sequence: CASSSGLAGAYNEQFF.

CDR3 nucleotide sequence: TGTGCCAGCAGTTATTCTAGCGGGGGCGGCTACGAGCAGTACTTC. This gives the protein CASSYSSGGGYEQYF. The chain carries TRBV6-5 and TRBJ2-7; 10 bases fit TRBD2. Per germline, CDR1 MNHEY and CDR2 SVGAGI. The V gene end was trimmed by 3 bases and the J gene end by 3 bases; junction bases not matched to a gene: 5. The CDR3 totals 15 residues.

V gene TRBV4-3 combines with J gene TRBJ2-2, with D possibly being TRBD1 (5 bases). In germline, CDR1 is LGHNA, CDR2 YSLEER. The germline V and J ends were trimmed by 0 bases and 0 bases, with 14 bases remaining between them. The CDR3 runs 18 residues. CDR3 sequence (DNA): TGCGCCAGCAGCCAAGACTATCCAGGGCATTCGAACACCGGGGAGCTGTTTTTT. Translated: CASSQDYPGHSNTGELFF.

V gene TRBV9 combines with J gene TRBJ2-1, with 13 bases fitting TRBD2. This CDR3 has 15 amino acids. V lost 5 bases and J lost 8; bases outside the gene matches: 7. CDR1 is SGDLS and CDR2 is YYNGEE in the germline V gene. This CDR3 reads CASSEGTSGKDEQFF. The CDR3 DNA sequence: TGTGCCAGCAGTGAAGGGACTAGCGGGAAAGATGAGCAGTTCTTC.

V gene TRBV24-1 combines with J gene TRBJ2-7, with D maybe TRBD2 (7 bases). This CDR3 is built from 18 residues. V was cut by 1 base and J by 3 bases, with 21 bases left in between. Germline V gene data show CDR1 as KGHDR and CDR2 as SFDVKD. The CDR3 is CATSDLTGREGLYYEQYF. Written as DNA, the CDR3 is TGTGCCACCAGTGATTTAACAGGGAGGGAAGGATTGTACTACGAGCAGTACTTC.

DNA of the CDR3: TGTGCCAGCAGTTTATCGGGACTAGCGGACGAGCAGTACTTC. It yields the protein CASSLSGLADEQYF. J is TRBJ2-7 and V is TRBV27, with 11 bases aligning to TRBD2. This CDR3 is 14 amino acids long. The germline CDR1 and CDR2 sequences are MNHEY and SMNVEV (reference sequence). J gave up 5 bases and V 0 bases, and 0 bases lay outside the gene matches.

The V and J genes are TRBV4-2 and TRBJ2-7; TRBD2 might be the D (5 bases). V shed 0 bases and J shed 0 bases, with 9 bases lying between them. This CDR3 has 15 amino acids. Germline CDR1 and CDR2: LGHNA and YNFKEQ. CDR3 in DNA: TGTGCCAGCAGCCAAGAGTGGACTTCCTCCTACGAGCAGTACTTC. The encoded protein is CASSQEWTSSYEQYF.

The chain uses TRBV5-1 and TRBJ2-7; TRBD1 agrees at 7 bases. The CDR3 is 13 residues long. Losses at the gene ends were 4 bases for V and 3 bases for J; bases not matched to a gene: 4. Per the germline V gene, CDR1 is SGHRS and CDR2 is YFSETQ. The CDR3 DNA sequence: TGCGCCAGCAGCCAAACAGGGGACTACGAGCAGTACTTC. Its protein product is CASSQTGDYEQYF.

The CDR3 DNA reads as TGTGCCAGCAGACGAACAGGGGGCGCCTGGACCCAGCATTTT. Its protein is CASRRTGGAWTQHF. The chain links TRBV6-6 to TRBJ1-5; 9 bases fit TRBD1. The CDR3 runs to 14 residues. The germline V gene has CDR1 MNHNY and CDR2 SVGAGI (reference sequence). Trimming took 6 bases from V and 11 from J; bases not matched to a gene: 11.

The V and J genes are TRBV10-1 and TRBJ2-3; TRBD2 matches 10 bases. The germline gives CDR1 WNHNN, CDR2 SYGVQD (reference sequence). This CDR3 spans 14 amino acids. The V and J ends lost 8 bases and 3 bases, in that order; junction bases with no gene match: 5. The CDR3 here is CASSVLAGTDTQYF. CDR3 DNA: TGCGCCAGCTCGGTACTAGCGGGGACAGATACGCAGTATTTT.

The gene calls are TRBV18 and TRBJ1-2, with D possibly matching TRBD1 (6 bases). CDR3 length: 16 amino acids. CDR1 KGHSH and CDR2 LQKENI come from the germline V gene. The germline V and J ends were trimmed by 0 bases and 4 bases, with 15 bases remaining between them. Here the CDR3 DNA reads TGTGCCAGCTCACCACCGGGTGAGAGGGGGGGCTATGGCTACACCTTC. As protein: CASSPPGERGGYGYTF.

The CDR3 DNA sequence: TGTGCCAGCAGCCAGCCTAGCGGGGAGACCCAGTACTTC. It codes for CASSQPSGETQYF. The gene calls are TRBV3-1 (or the pseudogene TRBV3-2) and TRBJ2-5; 8 bases match TRBD2. Germline lookup yields CDR1 LGHDT and CDR2 YNNKEL (reference sequence). V trimming: 3 bases; J trimming: 5 bases; junction bases outside the gene matches: 2. The CDR3 has 13 residues.

CDR3 protein: CASSFGLAGDAGELFF. CDR3 sequence (DNA): TGTGCCAGCAGCTTCGGACTAGCGGGAGACGCCGGGGAGCTGTTTTTT. This chain connects TRBV11-2 to TRBJ2-2, with 13 bases matching TRBD2. This CDR3 spans 16 amino acids. From germline, CDR1 is SGHAT and CDR2 FQNNGV. J lost 6 bases, V lost 3 bases, and 4 bases had no gene match. Supplemented by reference TRBV11-2 and TRBJ2-2, the full variable domain reads EAGVAQSPRYKIIEKRQSVAFWCNPISGHATLYWYQQILGQGPKLLIQFQNNGVVDDSQLPKDRFSAERLKGVDSTLKIQPAKLEDSAVYLCASSFGLAGDAGELFFGEGSRLTVL.

The rearrangement joins TRBV25-1 to TRBJ1-1, with D possibly being TRBD1 (6 bases). The CDR3 has 16 amino acids. Germline-derived CDR1 and CDR2 are MGHDK and SYGVNS. V was trimmed by 6 bases and J by 3 bases, leaving 20 bases between them. The CDR3 reads CASSPRNRVTDTEAFF. CDR3 sequence (DNA): TGTGCCAGCAGCCCTCGGAACAGGGTGACTGACACTGAAGCTTTCTTT.